Listed below are T cell receptor beta chains from one sample, sequenced in a study of T cell repertoires in cytomegalovirus infection. These receptors' antigens are unknown. TCRdb ran MiXCR on the reads and lists one entry per CDR3 protein. The table includes hundreds of thousands of distinct CDR3 sequences, roughly a third detected once. The input for sequencing was cultured PBMCs, taken from culture after CMV antigen stimulation. Receptor source: a human donor in good health (CMV status not recorded). Some clones in this sample may be carry-over from other donors' samples. CDR3s include the opening cysteine and the closing phenylalanine or tryptophan. Each record gives: D gene, V gene, J gene, clone size, CDR3 protein, CDR3 DNA. D genes are given only for firm matches. Size values are once, few and many counts, or a class for expanded clones, and some rows have none.

TRBD1	TRBV7-2	TRBJ2-7	-	CASSSYTGGTYEQYF	TGTGCCAGCAGCTCCTATACAGGGGGCACCTACGAGCAGTACTTC
TRBD1	TRBV4-1	TRBJ2-6	few	CASSQGGGGRVSGANVLTF	TGCGCCAGCAGCCAAGGAGGGGGCGGAAGGGTCTCTGGGGCCAACGTCCTGACTTTC
TRBD2	TRBV6-1	TRBJ2-1	few	CASRGLDDEQFF	TGTGCCAGCAGGGGACTAGATGATGAGCAGTTCTTC
-	TRBV12-3/TRBV12-4	TRBJ2-3	-	CASSVAQTDTQYF	TGTGCCAGCAGTGTCGCGCAGACAGATACGCAGTATTTT
-	TRBV5-1	TRBJ2-1	-	CASSLAGLNNEQFF	TGCGCCAGCAGCTTGGCTGGACTGAACAATGAGCAGTTCTTC
-	TRBV20-1	TRBJ2-5	few	CSVRLANGETQYF	TGCAGTGTAAGATTGGCCAATGGTGAGACCCAGTACTTC
TRBD1	TRBV20-1	TRBJ1-6	-	CSAREGTGERSYNSPLHF	TGCAGTGCTAGAGAGGGGACAGGGGAACGCTCCTATAATTCACCCCTCCACTTT
TRBD1	TRBV28	TRBJ1-4	few	CASSLLGTDEKLFF	TGTGCCAGCAGTTTATTAGGGACAGATGAAAAACTGTTTTTT
TRBD2	TRBV19	TRBJ2-7	once	CASGNSGRAYEQYF	TGTGCCAGTGGTAATAGCGGGAGGGCGTACGAGCAGTACTTC
TRBD2	TRBV28	TRBJ2-2	few	CASSPRSSGTGELFF	TGTGCCAGCAGTCCGCGCTCTAGCGGGACCGGGGAGCTGTTTTTT
-	TRBV12-3/TRBV12-4	TRBJ2-3	-	CASSQLSSTDTQYF	TGTGCCAGCAGTCAGCTCTCTAGCACAGATACGCAGTATTTT
-	TRBV7-2	TRBJ2-7	few	CASRPGIVYEQYF	TGTGCCAGCAGACCAGGGATTGTCTACGAGCAGTACTTC
TRBD1	TRBV7-2	TRBJ2-5	-	CASSLEGATRETQYF	TGTGCCAGCAGCTTAGAGGGGGCGACCCGAGAGACCCAGTACTTC
-	TRBV18	TRBJ1-2	few	CASSPSQEDYGYTF	TGTGCCAGCTCACCATCACAGGAGGACTATGGCTACACCTTC
-	TRBV4-1	TRBJ1-1	-	CASSQRGEGTEAFF	TGCGCCAGCAGCCAACGAGGGGAGGGGACTGAAGCTTTCTTT
-	TRBV10-3	TRBJ2-7	few	CAISRLTGSYEQYF	TGTGCCATCAGTCGACTTACAGGTTCCTACGAGCAGTACTTC
TRBD1	TRBV7-3	TRBJ1-5	-	CASSSETGVYSNQPQHF	TGTGCCAGCAGTTCCGAGACAGGGGTTTATAGCAATCAGCCCCAGCATTTT
-	TRBV7-2	TRBJ2-3	few	CASSFAHNTDTQYF	TGTGCCAGCAGCTTCGCACACAACACAGATACGCAGTATTTT
-	TRBV6-6	TRBJ1-6	-	CASSYGHNSPLHF	TGTGCCAGCAGTTACGGCCATAATTCACCCCTCCACTTT
-	TRBV7-2	TRBJ2-3	many	CASSLSGPGWGSTDTQYF	TGTGCCAGCAGCTTATCAGGGCCAGGGTGGGGAAGCACAGATACGCAGTATTTT
-	TRBV20-1	TRBJ2-2	-	CSAKSGNTGELFF	TGCAGTGCCAAGAGCGGTAACACCGGGGAGCTGTTTTTT
TRBD2	TRBV18	TRBJ2-3	-	CASSPRGSGTTDTQYF	TGTGCCAGCTCACCACGTGGTAGCGGGACTACAGATACGCAGTATTTT
TRBD2	TRBV28	TRBJ2-3	-	CASSIGGSGRRDTQYF	TGTGCCAGCAGTATAGGTGGTAGCGGGAGGAGGGATACGCAGTATTTT
-	TRBV3-1	TRBJ2-1	few	CASSQENGPPQDYNEQFF	TGTGCCAGCAGCCAAGAGAACGGACCACCACAGGATTACAATGAGCAGTTCTTC
-	TRBV12-3/TRBV12-4	TRBJ2-3	-	CASSSNRGQDTQYF	TGTGCCAGCAGTTCGAATAGGGGACAAGATACGCAGTATTTT
-	TRBV27	TRBJ1-5	-	CASSRYRGNQPQHF	TGTGCCAGCAGTCGATACAGGGGCAATCAGCCCCAGCATTTT
TRBD1	TRBV6-1	TRBJ2-4	many	CASGGQGEVALAKNIQYF	TGTGCCAGCGGCGGACAGGGGGAGGTAGCGCTAGCCAAAAACATTCAGTACTTC
-	TRBV6-5	TRBJ2-6	-	CASSYSRRGKANVLTF	TGTGCCAGCAGTTACTCGAGACGGGGTAAGGCCAACGTCCTGACTTTC
TRBD1	TRBV11-3	TRBJ1-2	few	CASSSRTGRDGYTF	TGTGCCAGCAGCTCCCGGACAGGTCGCGATGGCTACACCTTC
-	TRBV5-8	TRBJ2-7	few	CASSSVAGSSVGYEQYF	TGTGCCAGCAGCTCAGTGGCGGGCAGTAGTGTGGGTTACGAGCAGTACTTC
-	TRBV6-5	TRBJ2-3	-	CASSSDRRPRDTQYF	TGTGCCAGCAGTTCCGACCGGCGCCCACGGGATACGCAGTATTTT
-	TRBV7-2	TRBJ2-3	many	CASSPVGRGGTDTQYF	TGTGCCAGCAGCCCGGTCGGTCGTGGGGGCACAGATACGCAGTATTTT
TRBD1	TRBV6-6	TRBJ2-6	-	CASSYSTGHSSGANVLTF	TGTGCCAGCAGTTACTCGACAGGGCACTCTTCTGGGGCCAACGTCCTGACTTTC
TRBD1	TRBV12-3/TRBV12-4	TRBJ1-1	many	CASSMTGGNTEAFF	TGTGCCAGCAGTATGACAGGGGGGAACACTGAAGCTTTCTTT
-	TRBV6-5	TRBJ2-2	-	CASSYGLTGELFF	TGTGCCAGCAGTTACGGACTCACCGGGGAGCTGTTTTTT
TRBD1	TRBV7-9	TRBJ1-5	-	CASSLEPGQTEFFSNQPQHF	TGTGCCAGCAGCTTAGAGCCGGGACAGACCGAGTTCTTTAGCAATCAGCCCCAGCATTTT
-	TRBV6-1	TRBJ1-5	many	CATASRGGNQPQHF	TGTGCCACCGCTTCAAGGGGGGGCAATCAGCCCCAGCATTTT
TRBD1	TRBV7-8	TRBJ1-2	many	CASSSYTTGFHGYTF	TGTGCCAGCAGCTCGTACACGACAGGGTTTCATGGCTACACCTTC
-	TRBV7-9	TRBJ2-2	-	CASRSTYTGELFF	TGTGCCAGCAGATCGACGTACACCGGGGAGCTGTTTTTT
-	TRBV12-3/TRBV12-4	TRBJ2-2	-	CASSSDPLNTGELFF	TGTGCCAGCAGTTCAGACCCCTTGAACACCGGGGAGCTGTTTTTT
-	TRBV7-6	TRBJ2-3	-	CASSLSLSSRLDTQYF	TGTGCCAGCAGCTTAAGTCTATCGTCTCGGTTGGATACGCAGTATTTT
-	TRBV7-6	TRBJ1-3	few	CASSLATRTAGNTIYF	TGTGCCAGCAGCTTAGCGACCAGGACAGCTGGAAACACCATATATTTT
-	TRBV20-1	TRBJ2-3	-	CSARDYRTDTQYF	TGCAGTGCTAGGGACTACCGCACAGATACGCAGTATTTT
-	TRBV9	TRBJ1-1	few	CASSEGRKPMNTEAFF	TGTGCCAGCAGCGAGGGCAGAAAGCCAATGAACACTGAAGCTTTCTTT
TRBD2	TRBV6-2/TRBV6-3	TRBJ2-7	few	CASSRTSGRVDKQYF	TGTGCCAGCAGTCGGACTAGCGGGAGGGTAGACAAGCAGTACTTC
-	TRBV13	TRBJ2-2	-	CASRDEGTGELFF	TGTGCCAGCAGGGATGAGGGCACCGGGGAGCTGTTTTTT
-	TRBV28	TRBJ2-5	few	CASSPSSDLRKTQYF	TGTGCCAGCAGTCCATCATCGGATCTTCGTAAGACCCAGTACTTC
TRBD1	TRBV7-6	TRBJ1-3	few	CASSLDRGRSGNTIYF	TGTGCCAGCAGCCTGGACAGGGGGAGATCTGGAAACACCATATATTTT
-	TRBV27	TRBJ1-4	once	CASSLFGKTNEKLFF	TGTGCCAGCAGTTTATTCGGAAAAACTAATGAAAAACTGTTTTTT
TRBD1	TRBV6-2/TRBV6-3	TRBJ2-1	-	CASSGTAEPYNEQFF	TGTGCCAGCAGCGGGACAGCCGAACCCTACAATGAGCAGTTCTTC
TRBD2	TRBV28	TRBJ2-5	-	CASQTAGGRTQYF	TGTGCCAGCCAGACCGCGGGAGGGCGGACCCAGTACTTC
-	TRBV7-7	TRBJ2-1	few	CASSFLPGNEQFF	TGTGCTAGCAGCTTCCTGCCTGGGAATGAGCAGTTCTTC
-	TRBV7-9	TRBJ2-3	-	CASSFGAGQTDTQYF	TGTGCCAGCAGCTTCGGAGCGGGACAAACAGATACGCAGTATTTT